This T cell receptor (beta chain) is drawn from a study of CD8 T cells in Susac syndrome. From germline, CDR1 is SGHTA and CDR2 FQGNSA. Trimming removed 5 bases at V and 4 bases at J, with 15 bases between. This CDR3 is built from 14 residues. It was with random hexamers that 0.5 to 1 ug RNA was reverse transcribed. TCRdb fed the immunoSEQ multiplex PCR reads into MiXCR, producing one record per CDR3 protein. Of fewer than 350,000 distinct CDR3 sequences listed, around nine tenths are singletons. The chain couples TRBV7-2 to TRBJ2-7, with D possibly being TRBD1 (6 bases). This TCR derives from a human donor with multiple sclerosis. The specimen was CD8+ T cells from PBMCs. CDR3 nucleotides: TGTGCCAGCAGCCCCTCCTTAACAGGGTACGAGCAGTACTTC. This encodes CASSPSLTGYEQYF.